This record looks at one T cell receptor beta chain sequence and its context. Profiled with immunoSEQ multiplex PCR; TCRdb holds only in-frame clones, not every one. In the table there are around 39,000 clones, 80% of which are singletons. These data come from a study of blood T cell repertoires in COVID-19. Across the study: PBMCs, B-cell-depleted T cells, or T cells were the source of the cDNA or gDNA that made up the material.

The CDR3 covers 11 residues. The germline V gene has CDR1 MNHEY and CDR2 SMNVEV (reference sequence). V was clipped by 8 bases and J by 6 bases, with 10 bases between them. Sequenced sample: peripheral blood. The TCR originated in a woman in her 70s with acute or convalescent COVID-19. The chain couples TRBV27 to TRBJ1-2; tentative D call: TRBD1 (5 bases). This CDR3 is CASGTGDGYTF. The DNA of the CDR3 is TGTGCCAGCGGGACTGGAGATGGCTACACCTTC.